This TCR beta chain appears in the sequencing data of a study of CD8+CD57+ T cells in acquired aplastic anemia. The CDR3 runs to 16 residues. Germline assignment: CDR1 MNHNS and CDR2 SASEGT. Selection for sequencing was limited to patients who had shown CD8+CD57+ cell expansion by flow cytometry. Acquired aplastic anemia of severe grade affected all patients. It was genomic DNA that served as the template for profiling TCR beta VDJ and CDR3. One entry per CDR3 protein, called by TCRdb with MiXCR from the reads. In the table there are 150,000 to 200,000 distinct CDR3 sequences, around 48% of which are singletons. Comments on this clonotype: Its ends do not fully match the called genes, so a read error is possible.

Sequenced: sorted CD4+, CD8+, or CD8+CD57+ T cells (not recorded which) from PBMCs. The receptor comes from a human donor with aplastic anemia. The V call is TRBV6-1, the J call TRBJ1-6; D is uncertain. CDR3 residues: CASSQTRGLINPPLHF. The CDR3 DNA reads TGTGCCAGCAGCCAAACTCGGGGATTGATTAATCCACCCCTCCACTTT.